This record concerns one TCR beta chain sequence. This sample was included in a study of blood T cell repertoires in COVID-19. Recruited during active infection, patients (from Seattle) were subsequently followed longitudinally. Libraries were prepared by immunoSEQ multiplex PCR; TCRdb keeps only in-frame clonotypes and omits some of them. The sample contains 160,000 or so clones, roughly 81% of which appear only once. Sequences were obtained from peripheral blood. The TCR was taken from a woman aged 50 to 60 with COVID-19, enrolled during active disease.

Written as DNA, the CDR3 is TGTGCCAGCAGCCAAGCGGTCATAGGAGGGGATGGCTACACCTTC. Protein product: CASSQAVIGGDGYTF. The V gene is TRBV3-1 (or the pseudogene TRBV3-2), the J gene TRBJ1-2, with a weak D call TRBD1 (5 bases). This CDR3 spans 15 amino acids. CDR1 is LGHDT, CDR2 YNNKEL, per germline (reference sequence). Trimming cost V 1 base and J 6 bases, with 15 bases left between them.